Following are 5 T cell receptor beta chains from one sample sequenced in a study of cytomegalovirus exposure and HLA in healthy donors (dated by TCRdb to between 2016 and 2019). Receptor amplification or capture employed the immunoSEQ multiplex PCR assay. For the multiplex PCR, a mixture combining 60 forward primers for TCR Vbeta segments and 13 reverse primers for TCR Jbeta segments was used. TCRdb retrieved this table from immuneACCESS and kept in-frame rearrangements only. Not all clones are present; in checked studies, unresolved V genes account for under half, and no reason is known for the remainder. For this sample the table gives around 200,000 clones, of which 70% to 90% were detected only once. Jointly, the top ten make up around 0.31% of the sample. Sequenced input: PBMCs. The receptors here all came from a woman aged 25 to 39 in good health and CMV-seronegative.

The chain uses TRBV7-6 and TRBJ2-3; D not resolved. Trimming removed 5 bases from V and 3 bases from J, with 6 bases in between. CDR3 length: 12 amino acids. Germline V lookup: CDR1 SGHVS, CDR2 FNYEAQ. This chain's CDR3 is CASSLRTDTQYF. Written as DNA, the CDR3 is TGTGCCAGCAGCCTCAGGACAGATACGCAGTATTTT.

The rearrangement uses TRBV5-1 and TRBJ2-3, with 12 bases aligning to TRBD2. With V trimmed by 0 bases and J by 4 bases, 6 bases remained unmatched. Germline V CDR1 and CDR2: SGHRS, YFSETQ. The CDR3 has 17 amino acids. CDR3: CASSLASASGRADTQYF. The DNA for the CDR3 is TGCGCCAGCAGCTTGGCTTCGGCTAGCGGGAGGGCAGATACGCAGTATTTT.

This clone was seen just once. The V gene is TRBV7-6, the J gene TRBJ2-1, with a possible D match to TRBD2 (6 bases). V shed 5 bases and J shed 9 bases, with 20 bases lying between them. In germline, CDR1 is SGHVS, CDR2 FNYEAQ. The CDR3 length is 15 residues. CDR3: CASSPIAPPGGEQFF. CDR3 DNA: TGTGCCAGCAGCCCAATTGCGCCGCCCGGGGGTGAGCAGTTCTTC.

The genes are TRBV29-1 and TRBJ2-5; weak D call: TRBD2 (5 bases). V lost 6 bases and J 2 bases, leaving 10 bases between the germline ends. The CDR3 extends over 12 amino acids. Per germline, CDR1 SQVTM and CDR2 ANQGSEA. DNA of the CDR3: TGCAGCGTCATGGACTCACAAGAGACCCAGTACTTC. The encoded protein is CSVMDSQETQYF.

This clone is a singleton in its sample. The J gene is TRBJ1-2, the V gene TRBV6-6, with D maybe TRBD1 (5 bases). V lost 5 bases and J 1 base, leaving 17 bases between the germline ends. Looked up from germline, CDR1 is MNHNY and CDR2 is SVGAGI (reference sequence). There are 16 residues in the CDR3. The CDR3, as DNA: TGTGCCAGCAGTCCTACCCCGGGGGGGAATAACTATGGCTACACCTTC. Translation: CASSPTPGGNNYGYTF.